One and the same sample provided the 31 T cell receptor beta chains below, sequenced in a study of OX40 agonist ivuxolimab in advanced cancers. Generated by immunoSEQ multiplex PCR, the TCRdb table keeps only in-frame clones and is missing some. The sample consists of around 67,000 clones, roughly 84% of them appearing once. This specimen consisted of CD4+ or CD8+ T cells sorted from blood, obtained in a trial of the OX40 agonist ivuxolimab. The receptors stem from an adult with an advanced solid tumor such as melanoma, head and neck, liver or kidney cancer.

J is TRBJ2-7 and V is TRBV7-2, with 7 bases that match TRBD1. Germline V gene lookup returns CDR1 SGHTA and CDR2 FQGNSA. This CDR3 is built from 15 residues. V was pared by 1 base and J by 2 bases, with 5 bases of the junction left unmatched. The CDR3 here is CASSLVRTGAYEQYF. The CDR3 DNA reads TGTGCCAGCAGCTTAGTCCGGACAGGCGCCTACGAGCAGTACTTC.

This chain joins TRBV18 and TRBJ2-1; 9 nucleotides match TRBD2. Per the germline V gene, CDR1 is KGHSH and CDR2 is LQKENI. The CDR3 spans 15 residues. Trimming took 2 bases from V and 9 from J; bases not matched to a gene: 8. CDR3 region: CASSPAAGGQSEQFF. CDR3 in DNA: TGTGCCAGCTCACCAGCGGCGGGAGGGCAAAGTGAGCAGTTCTTC.

The CDR3 nucleotides read TGTGCCACCAGCAGGCTAGCGGGGGGACTCTACGAGCAGTACTTC. Protein sequence: CATSRLAGGLYEQYF. The rearrangement links TRBV15 to TRBJ2-7; 11 nucleotides line up with TRBD2. The length of the CDR3 is 15 residues. J was trimmed by 3 bases and V by 3 bases; bases with no gene match: 4. CDR1 LNHNV and CDR2 YYDKDF come from the germline V gene (reference sequence).

This clone was detected once. The chain joins TRBV2 to TRBJ1-2, with 7 positions matching TRBD1. Losses at the gene ends were 2 bases for V and 7 bases for J; bases not matched to a gene: 10. CDR3 length: 15 residues. CDR1 SNHLY and CDR2 FYNNEI come from the germline V gene. The CDR3 DNA is TGTGCCAGCAGTGAATCGTTCGGGACAGTCGCTGGCTACACCTTC. Translated, it gives CASSESFGTVAGYTF.

This clone has only one observation. This chain uses TRBV11-3 with TRBJ2-4; 8 bases match TRBD1. The CDR3 totals 14 residues. V shed 7 bases, J shed 1 base, and the junction held 3 bases outside the gene matches. The germline V gene has CDR1 SGHNT and CDR2 YENEEA. The CDR3 here is CASTQGAAKNIQYF. The CDR3 nucleotides are TGTGCCAGCACCCAGGGGGCGGCCAAAAACATTCAGTACTTC.

The chain's CDR3 is CAISEGPGLAKNIQYF. The CDR3 DNA reads as TGTGCCATCAGTGAGGGTCCAGGGCTAGCCAAAAACATTCAGTACTTC. This chain links TRBV10-3 with TRBJ2-4, with a possible D match to TRBD1 (5 bases). The germline V gene has CDR1 ENHRY and CDR2 SYGVKD. Trimming stripped 2 bases from V and 0 bases from J, with 11 bases between. The CDR3 runs to 16 residues.

This sequence joins TRBV5-8 and TRBJ1-2; the D gene is possibly TRBD1 (5 bases). Germline CDR1 reads SGHTS; CDR2 reads YDEGEE. With 2 bases removed from V and 4 bases from J, the gap between germline ends came to 12 bases. This CDR3 contains 14 residues. CDR3 bases: TGTGCCAGCAGCTTTATGGGGGGAAGCTATGGCTACACCTTC. Protein sequence: CASSFMGGSYGYTF.

V is TRBV19 and J is TRBJ2-2; weak D call: TRBD2 (5 bases). Germline loops: CDR1 LNHDA, CDR2 SQIVND (reference sequence). The CDR3 is made up of 15 amino acids. The V end lost 2 bases, the J end lost 1 base, and 8 bases lay between the germline ends. The CDR3 bases are TGTGCCAGTAGTATAACCGGACTGAACACCGGGGAGCTGTTTTTT. Residues: CASSITGLNTGELFF.

The chain is built from TRBV15 and TRBJ1-6; D gene unclear. This CDR3 comprises 16 residues. From germline, CDR1 is LNHNV and CDR2 YYDKDF (reference sequence). V lost 0 bases and J lost 4, with 10 bases in between. The CDR3 spells CATSRDSTAYNSPLHF. The CDR3 bases are TGTGCCACCAGCAGAGATAGTACAGCTTATAATTCACCCCTCCACTTT. Together with reference TRBV15 and TRBJ1-6, the CDR3 gives the full variable domain: DAMVIQNPRYQVTQFGKPVTLSCSQTLNHNVMYWYQQKSSQAPKLLFHYYDKDFNNEADTPDNFQSRRPNTSFCFLDIRSPGLGDTAMYLCATSRDSTAYNSPLHFGNGTRLTVT.

The chain uses TRBV9 and TRBJ2-5; 11 bases line up with TRBD1. The length of the CDR3 is 16 residues. The V gene's germline CDR1 is SGDLS and CDR2 YYNGEE. Trimming removed 0 bases from V and 5 bases from J; junction bases left unmatched: 6. The CDR3: CASSVVGTGGLETQYF. CDR3 DNA: TGTGCCAGCAGCGTAGTAGGGACAGGGGGGTTGGAGACCCAGTACTTC.

The chain has TRBV10-3 and TRBJ1-1, with D perhaps matching TRBD1 (6 bases). The CDR3 is 14 residues long. Trimming stripped 4 bases from V and 1 base from J, with 10 bases between. Germline V CDR1 and CDR2: ENHRY, SYGVKD. The CDR3 DNA follows: TGTGCCATCAGTGTTACGACAGGGAACACTGAAGCTTTCTTT. Amino acid sequence: CAISVTTGNTEAFF.

This chain connects TRBV5-1 to TRBJ1-4; TRBD1 might be the D (5 bases). Germline V gene data show CDR1 as SGHRS and CDR2 as YFSETQ. The CDR3 loop spans 14 amino acids. Between the trimmed V and J ends, which lost 4 bases and 6 bases, there was a span of 13 bases. In DNA form, the CDR3 reads TGCGCCAGCAGCGTCATGGGGACGGATGAAAAACTGTTTTTT. This codes for CASSVMGTDEKLFF.

J is TRBJ1-4 and V is TRBV4-2; 8 bases agree with TRBD1. The CDR3 length is 18 residues. J gave up 4 bases and V 0 bases, and 10 bases lay outside the gene matches. Per the germline V gene, CDR1 is LGHNA and CDR2 is YNFKEQ. CDR3 protein: CASSQEAGGLLNNEKLFF. CDR3 sequence (DNA): TGTGCCAGCAGCCAAGAGGCAGGGGGCCTCCTCAATAATGAAAAACTGTTTTTT.

The V call is TRBV2, the J call TRBJ1-2, with a weak D call TRBD1 (6 bases). The V end lost 4 bases, the J end lost 3 bases, and 18 bases lay between the germline ends. CDR1 is SNHLY, CDR2 FYNNEI, per germline. The CDR3 has 16 residues. The DNA for the CDR3 is TGTGCCAGCAGTGTTAGGCAGGGGTCGATTTACTATGGCTACACCTTC. Residues: CASSVRQGSIYYGYTF.

This chain uses TRBV18 with TRBJ2-5, with D hard to call. V lost 0 bases and J lost 1, with 6 bases in between. CDR1 KGHSH and CDR2 LQKENI come from the germline V gene. The CDR3 sequence is 14 residues long. For the CDR3, the DNA is TGTGCCAGCTCACCACCCGGAGTCCAAGAGACCCAGTACTTC. Translating gives CASSPPGVQETQYF.

This clone occurred a few times. CDR3 residues: CASSQSDGQPQHF. CDR3 nucleotide sequence: TGTGCCAGCAGCCAAAGTGACGGACAGCCCCAGCATTTT. The chain joins TRBV4-2 to TRBJ1-5; D call uncertain. CDR3 size: 13 residues. V lost 2 bases, J lost 7 bases, and 9 bases lay in between. Germline V gene lookup returns CDR1 LGHNA and CDR2 YNFKEQ.

This clone appeared once. CDR3 in DNA: TGCAGCGTTGAAGGGGTATACCGGGACAGGGAGTACTTC. It encodes CSVEGVYRDREYF. The chain employs TRBV29-1 and TRBJ2-7; 9 bases match TRBD1. Germline CDR1 SQVTM, CDR2 ANQGSEA. V lost 1 base and J lost 11; bases outside the gene matches: 9. The CDR3 length is 13 residues.

The chain couples TRBV11-3 to TRBJ2-5; possibly TRBD1 for D (5 bases). The CDR3 loop spans 15 amino acids. The germline V gene encodes CDR1 SGHNT and CDR2 YENEEA. V dropped 5 bases and J dropped 4 bases, with 17 bases sitting between them. CDR3 DNA sequence: TGTGCCAGCAGCGGATCGATAGGGCAGGGAGAGACCCAGTACTTC. This encodes CASSGSIGQGETQYF.

The chain joins TRBV27 to TRBJ2-1; D is unresolved. Germline V lookup: CDR1 MNHEY, CDR2 SMNVEV (reference sequence). Between the trimmed V and J ends, which lost 3 bases and 0 bases, there was a span of 9 bases. This CDR3 spans 15 amino acids. CDR3 nucleotide sequence: TGTGCCAGCAGTTTTACATATAGCTCCTACAATGAGCAGTTCTTC. Translating it yields CASSFTYSSYNEQFF.

The chain couples TRBV7-2 to TRBJ2-1; the D is unclear. The CDR3 is 15 residues long. Looked up from germline, CDR1 is SGHTA and CDR2 is FQGNSA. Trimming cost V 1 base and J 2 bases, with 9 bases left between them. This CDR3 reads CASSLDGLPYNEQFF. CDR3 nucleotide sequence: TGTGCCAGCAGCTTAGACGGCTTGCCCTACAATGAGCAGTTCTTC.

This chain joins TRBV7-9 and TRBJ2-7; 8 bases are shared with TRBD1. CDR1 and CDR2 (germline): SEHNR, FQNEAQ (reference sequence). This CDR3 has 14 residues. The V gene end was trimmed by 4 bases and the J gene end by 3 bases; junction bases not matched to a gene: 5. CDR3 coding DNA: TGTGCCAGCAGCTCGCGACAGGGGAGCTACGAGCAGTACTTC. This translates into CASSSRQGSYEQYF. Combining the CDR3 with reference TRBV7-9 and TRBJ2-7 gives the whole variable domain DTGVSQNPRHKITKRGQNVTFRCDPISEHNRLYWYRQTLGQGPEFLTYFQNEAQLEKSRLLSDRFSAERPKGSFSTLEIQRTEQGDSAMYLCASSSRQGSYEQYFGPGTRLTVT.

The V call is TRBV9, the J call TRBJ2-3; 7 bases are a match to TRBD2. There are 14 residues in the CDR3. J was trimmed by 3 bases and V by 1 base; bases with no gene match: 2. CDR1 is SGDLS, CDR2 YYNGEE, per germline. This CDR3 is CASSVRGGTDTQYF. The CDR3 bases are TGTGCCAGCAGCGTACGGGGAGGGACAGATACGCAGTATTTT. Using reference TRBV9 and TRBJ2-3 for the parts outside the CDR3, the full variable domain is DSGVTQTPKHLITATGQRVTLRCSPRSGDLSVYWYQQSLDQGLQFLIQYYNGEERAKGNILERFSAQQFPDLHSELNLSSLELGDSALYFCASSVRGGTDTQYFGPGTRLTVL.

This chain uses TRBV7-9 with TRBJ2-7; 9 bases are a match to TRBD1. Trimming at V came to 4 bases and at J to 3 bases, leaving 7 bases not matched to a gene. The V gene's germline CDR1 is SEHNR and CDR2 FQNEAQ (reference sequence). The CDR3 has 15 amino acids. The CDR3 bases are TGTGCCAGCAGCTCCCGACAGGGGGTCCACTACGAGCAGTACTTC. Translating gives CASSSRQGVHYEQYF.

This clone was observed a handful of times. This sequence joins TRBV28 and TRBJ2-7; the match to TRBD1 covers 11 bases. After removal of 5 bases from V and 4 bases from J, the junction contained 7 bases not matched to a gene. CDR1 and CDR2 (germline): MDHEN, SYDVKM. This CDR3 comprises 15 residues. CDR3 region: CASSTHGQGAYEQYF. The CDR3 bases are TGTGCCAGCAGTACGCACGGACAGGGGGCATACGAGCAGTACTTC.

The chain links TRBV7-2 to TRBJ1-2; perhaps TRBD1 as D (5 bases). This CDR3 is 13 amino acids long. Germline CDR1 is SGHTA and CDR2 is FQGNSA. Trimming removed 3 bases at V and 4 bases at J, with 9 bases between. CDR3 sequence reads: CASSLGRSYGYTF. The DNA of the CDR3 is TGTGCCAGCAGCTTGGGACGAAGCTATGGCTACACCTTC.

This clone occurred a few times. The chain links TRBV10-3 to TRBJ1-2, with 9 nucleotides matching TRBD1. Germline CDR1 reads ENHRY; CDR2 reads SYGVKD. This CDR3 has 14 amino acids. Germline trimming cut 2 bases from V and 8 bases from J; bases unmatched to any gene: 6. CDR3 sequence reads: CAISEPTGGRGYTF. The CDR3 region has the DNA TGTGCCATCAGTGAGCCTACAGGGGGCCGAGGCTACACCTTC.

The DNA for the CDR3 is TGTGCCAGCAGTTGGGCCACAGGAGGCTACACCTTC. Translation gives CASSWATGGYTF. The chain joins TRBV28 to TRBJ1-2; possible D gene TRBD1, 5 bases. CDR1 MDHEN and CDR2 SYDVKM come from the germline V gene. V lost 4 bases and J 8 bases, leaving 11 bases between the germline ends. The CDR3 has 12 amino acids.

The chain employs TRBV10-3 and TRBJ2-1, with D perhaps TRBD1 or TRBD2 (5 bases each). V lost 6 bases, J lost 0 bases, and 12 bases lay in between. The CDR3 runs 15 residues. Per germline, CDR1 ENHRY and CDR2 SYGVKD. The CDR3 region is CAIRSKGSSYNEQFF. CDR3 nucleotide sequence: TGTGCCATCAGGAGTAAGGGGAGCTCCTACAATGAGCAGTTCTTC.

V usage is TRBV7-9 and J usage is TRBJ2-7; TRBD1 is a possible D gene (6 bases). The ends were cut back, 5 bases at V and 0 bases at J, with 8 bases in the middle. CDR1 SEHNR and CDR2 FQNEAQ come from the germline V gene (reference sequence). CDR3 length: 13 residues. The CDR3 loop is CASSHRASYEQYF. CDR3 in DNA: TGTGCCAGCAGCCACAGGGCCTCCTACGAGCAGTACTTC.

This chain links TRBV7-2 with TRBJ2-5; TRBD1 aligns across 7 bases. Germline loops: CDR1 SGHTA, CDR2 FQGNSA. V lost 3 bases, J lost 2 bases, and 6 bases stayed unmatched. The CDR3 extends over 15 amino acids. CDR3 sequence reads: CASSFRGLGQETQYF. CDR3 coding DNA: TGTGCCAGCAGCTTTAGGGGGCTAGGGCAAGAGACCCAGTACTTC.

This rearrangement joins TRBV11-2 to TRBJ2-7; D is unresolved. The CDR3 runs to 14 residues. Germline V gene sequence: CDR1 SGHAT, CDR2 FQNNGV. Trimming removed 2 bases at V and 3 bases at J, with 11 bases between. CDR3 region: CASSLTHPGYEQYF. The CDR3 nucleotides are TGTGCCAGCAGCTTAACCCACCCGGGCTACGAGCAGTACTTC.